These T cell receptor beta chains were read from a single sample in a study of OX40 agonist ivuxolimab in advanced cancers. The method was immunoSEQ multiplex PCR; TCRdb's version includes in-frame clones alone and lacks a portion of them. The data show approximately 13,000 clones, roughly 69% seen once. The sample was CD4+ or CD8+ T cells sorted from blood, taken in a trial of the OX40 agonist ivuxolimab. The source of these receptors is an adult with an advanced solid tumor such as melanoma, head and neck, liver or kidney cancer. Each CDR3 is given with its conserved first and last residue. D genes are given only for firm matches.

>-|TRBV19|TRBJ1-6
CASSIVDGPNSPLHF
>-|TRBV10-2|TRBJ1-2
CASSSGVGYTF
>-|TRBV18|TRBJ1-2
CASSAEGTYGYTF
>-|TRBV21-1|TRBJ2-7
CASSLRDEQYF
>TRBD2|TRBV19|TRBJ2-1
CASTEAGFNEQFF
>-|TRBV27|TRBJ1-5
CASSLGGQPQHF
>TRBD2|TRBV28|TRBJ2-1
CASSFEREYSEQFF
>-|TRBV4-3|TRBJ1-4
CASSQGASPEKLFF
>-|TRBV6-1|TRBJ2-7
CASSEENLGEQYF
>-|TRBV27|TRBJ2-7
CASSPLAGYSYEQYF
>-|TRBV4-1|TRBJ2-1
CASSQVGGDEQFF
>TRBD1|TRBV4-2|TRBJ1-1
CASSQVTTGLNTEAFF
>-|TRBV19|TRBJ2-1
CASSIDYSGYNEQFF
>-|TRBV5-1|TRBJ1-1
CASSLEPNPEAFF
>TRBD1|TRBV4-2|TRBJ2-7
CASSQWTGGTYEQYF
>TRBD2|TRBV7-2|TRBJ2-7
CASSLGLAGAYEQYF
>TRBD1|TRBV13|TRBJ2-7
CASSLGPGQGVGEQYF
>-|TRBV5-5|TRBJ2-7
CASSFNPTYEQYF